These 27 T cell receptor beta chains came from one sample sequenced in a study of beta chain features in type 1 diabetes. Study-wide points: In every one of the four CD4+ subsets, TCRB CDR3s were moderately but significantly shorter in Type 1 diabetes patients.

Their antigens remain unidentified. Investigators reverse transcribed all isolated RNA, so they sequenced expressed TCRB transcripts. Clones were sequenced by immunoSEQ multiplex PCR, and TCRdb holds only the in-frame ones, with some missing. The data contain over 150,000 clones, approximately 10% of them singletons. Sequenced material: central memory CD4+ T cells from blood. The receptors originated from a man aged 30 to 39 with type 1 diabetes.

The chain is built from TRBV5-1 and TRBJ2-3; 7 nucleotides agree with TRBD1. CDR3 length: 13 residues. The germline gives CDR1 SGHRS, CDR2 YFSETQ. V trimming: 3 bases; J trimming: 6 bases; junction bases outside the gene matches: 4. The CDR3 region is CASSSQGEDTQYF. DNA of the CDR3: TGCGCCAGCAGCTCCCAGGGGGAGGATACGCAGTATTTT.

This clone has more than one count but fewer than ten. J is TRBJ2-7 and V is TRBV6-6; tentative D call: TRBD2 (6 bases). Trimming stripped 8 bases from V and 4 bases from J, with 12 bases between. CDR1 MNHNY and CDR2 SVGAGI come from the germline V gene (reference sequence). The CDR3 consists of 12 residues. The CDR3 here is CASGGAAYEQYF. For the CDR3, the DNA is TGTGCCAGCGGAGGGGCAGCGTACGAGCAGTACTTC.

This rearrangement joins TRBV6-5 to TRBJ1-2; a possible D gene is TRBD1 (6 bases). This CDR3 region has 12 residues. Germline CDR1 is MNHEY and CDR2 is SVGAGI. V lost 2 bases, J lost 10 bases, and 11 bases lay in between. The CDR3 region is CASSYQNRDYTF. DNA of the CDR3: TGTGCCAGCAGTTACCAGAACAGGGACTACACCTTC.

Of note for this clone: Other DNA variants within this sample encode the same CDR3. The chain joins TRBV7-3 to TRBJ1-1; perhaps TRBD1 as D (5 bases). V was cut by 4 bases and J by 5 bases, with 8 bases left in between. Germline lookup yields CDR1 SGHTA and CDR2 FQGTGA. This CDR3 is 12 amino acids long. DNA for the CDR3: TGTGCCAGCAGCTCTGGGGGGACTGAAGCTTTCTTT. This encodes CASSSGGTEAFF.

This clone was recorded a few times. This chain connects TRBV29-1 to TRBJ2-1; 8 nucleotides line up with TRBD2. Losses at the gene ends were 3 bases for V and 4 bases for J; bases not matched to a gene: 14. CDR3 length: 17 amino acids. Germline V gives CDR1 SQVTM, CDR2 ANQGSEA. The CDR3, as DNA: TGCAGCGTTGAGGCTAGCGGGTTCTCGCGCTTATACAATGAGCAGTTCTTC. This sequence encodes CSVEASGFSRLYNEQFF.

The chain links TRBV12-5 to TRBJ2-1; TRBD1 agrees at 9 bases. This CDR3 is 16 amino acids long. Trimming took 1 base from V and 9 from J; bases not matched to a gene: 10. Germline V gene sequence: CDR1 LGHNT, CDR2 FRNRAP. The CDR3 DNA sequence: TGTGCTAGTGGTTTGGGAGGGACAGGGAAATTCGGTGAGCAGTTCTTC. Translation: CASGLGGTGKFGEQFF.

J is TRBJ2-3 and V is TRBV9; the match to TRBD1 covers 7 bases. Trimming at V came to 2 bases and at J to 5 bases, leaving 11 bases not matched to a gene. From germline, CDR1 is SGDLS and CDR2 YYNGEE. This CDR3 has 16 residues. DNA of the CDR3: TGTGCCAGCAGCGTTCCCATACAGGGGTTCAGAGATACGCAGTATTTT. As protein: CASSVPIQGFRDTQYF.

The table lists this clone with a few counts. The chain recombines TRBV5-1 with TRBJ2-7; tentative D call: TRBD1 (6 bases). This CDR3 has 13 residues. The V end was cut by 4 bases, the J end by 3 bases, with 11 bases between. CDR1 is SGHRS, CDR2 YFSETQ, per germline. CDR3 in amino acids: CASSRRDNYEQYF. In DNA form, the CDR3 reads TGCGCCAGCAGCCGACGGGACAACTACGAGCAGTACTTC.

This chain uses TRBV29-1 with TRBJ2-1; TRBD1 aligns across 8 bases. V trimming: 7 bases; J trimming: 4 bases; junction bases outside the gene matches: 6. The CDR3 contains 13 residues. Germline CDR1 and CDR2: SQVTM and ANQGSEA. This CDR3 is CSAGTGQYNEQFF. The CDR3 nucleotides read TGCAGCGCCGGGACAGGACAATACAATGAGCAGTTCTTC.

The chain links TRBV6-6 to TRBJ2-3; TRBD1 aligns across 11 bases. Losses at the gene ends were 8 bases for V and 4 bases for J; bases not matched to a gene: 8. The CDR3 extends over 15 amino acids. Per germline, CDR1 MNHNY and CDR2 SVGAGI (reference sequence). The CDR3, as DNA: TGTGCCAGCCGTTTCTCGGGACAGGGGGCAGATACGCAGTATTTT. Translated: CASRFSGQGADTQYF.

CDR3 in amino acids: CASSLGSEGTQYF. In DNA, the CDR3 is TGTGCCAGCAGCTTAGGTAGCGAGGGGACCCAGTACTTC. The chain is built from TRBV11-3 and TRBJ2-5; D may be TRBD2 (5 bases). Germline CDR1 and CDR2: SGHNT and YENEEA. Trimming stripped 1 base from V and 7 bases from J, with 10 bases between. The CDR3 loop spans 13 amino acids.

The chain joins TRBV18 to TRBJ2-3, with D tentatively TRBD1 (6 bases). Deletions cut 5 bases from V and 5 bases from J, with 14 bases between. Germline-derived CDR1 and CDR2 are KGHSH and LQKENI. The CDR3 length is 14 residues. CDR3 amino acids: CASSTSGAEDTQYF. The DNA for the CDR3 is TGTGCCAGCTCAACCTCAGGGGCGGAAGATACGCAGTATTTT.

CDR3 protein: CSSQVTLRTEAFF. Written as DNA, the CDR3 is TGCAGCTCCCAGGTGACACTTCGAACTGAAGCTTTCTTT. The rearrangement joins TRBV29-1 to TRBJ1-1; D is undetermined. The CDR3 consists of 13 residues. The V end lost 8 bases, the J end lost 5 bases, and 18 bases lay between the germline ends. The germline V gene encodes CDR1 SQVTM and CDR2 ANQGSEA.

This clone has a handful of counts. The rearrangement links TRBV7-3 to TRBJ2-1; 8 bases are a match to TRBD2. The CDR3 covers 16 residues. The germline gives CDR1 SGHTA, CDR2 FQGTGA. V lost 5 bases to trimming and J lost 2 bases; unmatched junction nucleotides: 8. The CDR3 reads CASSPPGTRPYNEQFF. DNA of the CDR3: TGTGCCAGCAGCCCCCCCGGGACTAGACCCTACAATGAGCAGTTCTTC.

As DNA, the CDR3 is TGTGCCAGCAGCCCGACAGGGCCATATGGCTACACCTTC. Encoded protein: CASSPTGPYGYTF. The chain combines TRBV28 with TRBJ1-2; 7 positions agree with TRBD1. Losses at the gene ends were 6 bases for V and 5 bases for J; bases not matched to a gene: 6. Germline V gives CDR1 MDHEN, CDR2 SYDVKM. The CDR3 loop spans 13 amino acids.

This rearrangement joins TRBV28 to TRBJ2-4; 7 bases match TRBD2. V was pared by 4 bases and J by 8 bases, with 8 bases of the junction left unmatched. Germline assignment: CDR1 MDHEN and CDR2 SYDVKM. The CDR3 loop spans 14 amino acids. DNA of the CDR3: TGTGCCAGCAGTTCCCAGGGAGGGATGGACATTCAGTACTTC. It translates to CASSSQGGMDIQYF.

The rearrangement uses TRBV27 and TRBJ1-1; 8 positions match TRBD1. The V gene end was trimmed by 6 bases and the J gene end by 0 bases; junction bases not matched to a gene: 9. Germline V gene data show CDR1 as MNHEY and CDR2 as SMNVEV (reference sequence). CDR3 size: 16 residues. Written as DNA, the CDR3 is TGTGCCAGCAGGAAGGGACAGGTGAGGTTGAACACTGAAGCTTTCTTT. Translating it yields CASRKGQVRLNTEAFF.

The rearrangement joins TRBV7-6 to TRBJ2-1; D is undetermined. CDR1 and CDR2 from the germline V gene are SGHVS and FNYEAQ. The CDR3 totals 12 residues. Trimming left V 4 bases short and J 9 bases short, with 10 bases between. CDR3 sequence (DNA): TGTGCCAGCAGCTCCGAGGCCGGTGAGCAGTTCTTC. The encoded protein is CASSSEAGEQFF.

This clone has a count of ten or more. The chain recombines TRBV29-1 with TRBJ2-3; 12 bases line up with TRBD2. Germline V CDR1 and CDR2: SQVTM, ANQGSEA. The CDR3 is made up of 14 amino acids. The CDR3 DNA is TGCGGATTAAAGGGACTAGCGGGCGCAGATACGCAGTATTTT. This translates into CGLKGLAGADTQYF.

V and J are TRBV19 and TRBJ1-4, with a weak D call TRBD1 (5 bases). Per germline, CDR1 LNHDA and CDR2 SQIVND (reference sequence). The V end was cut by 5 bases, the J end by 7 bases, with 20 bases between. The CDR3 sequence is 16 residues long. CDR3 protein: CASSYLAFREGEKLFF. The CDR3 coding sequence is TGTGCCAGTAGTTACCTCGCCTTCAGGGAAGGTGAAAAACTGTTTTTT.

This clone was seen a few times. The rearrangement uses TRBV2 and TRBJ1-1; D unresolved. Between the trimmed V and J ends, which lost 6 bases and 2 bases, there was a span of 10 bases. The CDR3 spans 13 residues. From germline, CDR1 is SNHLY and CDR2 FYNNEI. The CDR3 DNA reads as TGTGCCAGCAGATTTACAGCTAACACTGAAGCTTTCTTT. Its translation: CASRFTANTEAFF.

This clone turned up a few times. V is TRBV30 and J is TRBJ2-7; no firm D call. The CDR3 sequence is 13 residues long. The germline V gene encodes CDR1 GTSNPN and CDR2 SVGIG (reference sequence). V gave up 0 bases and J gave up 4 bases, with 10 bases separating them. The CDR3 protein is CAWSVSHAYEQYF. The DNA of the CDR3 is TGTGCCTGGAGTGTATCACACGCATACGAGCAGTACTTC.

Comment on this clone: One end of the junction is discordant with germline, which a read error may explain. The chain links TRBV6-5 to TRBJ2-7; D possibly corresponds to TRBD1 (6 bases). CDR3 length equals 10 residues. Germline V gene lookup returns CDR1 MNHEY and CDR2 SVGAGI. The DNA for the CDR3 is TGTGCCAGCAGTCATGAAAAGGGGGTCTTC. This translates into CASSHEKGVF.

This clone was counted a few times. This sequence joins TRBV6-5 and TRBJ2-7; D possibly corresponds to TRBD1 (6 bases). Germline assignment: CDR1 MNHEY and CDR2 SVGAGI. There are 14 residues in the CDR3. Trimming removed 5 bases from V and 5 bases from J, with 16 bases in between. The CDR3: CASSRPGQGHEQYF. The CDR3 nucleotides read TGTGCCAGCAGTCGACCGGGACAAGGACACGAGCAGTACTTC.

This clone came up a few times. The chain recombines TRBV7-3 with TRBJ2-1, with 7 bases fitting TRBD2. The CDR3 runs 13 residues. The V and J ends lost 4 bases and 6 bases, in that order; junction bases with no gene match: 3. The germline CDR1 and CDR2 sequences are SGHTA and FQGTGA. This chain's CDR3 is CASSSSGGNEQFF. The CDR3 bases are TGTGCCAGCAGCTCGTCGGGGGGCAATGAGCAGTTCTTC.

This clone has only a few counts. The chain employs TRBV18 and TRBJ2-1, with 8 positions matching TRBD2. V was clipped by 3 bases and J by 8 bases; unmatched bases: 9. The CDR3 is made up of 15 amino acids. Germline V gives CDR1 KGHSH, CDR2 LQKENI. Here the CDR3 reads CASSPSSGSGHEQFF. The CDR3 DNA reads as TGTGCCAGCTCACCTTCCAGCGGGAGCGGCCATGAGCAGTTCTTC.

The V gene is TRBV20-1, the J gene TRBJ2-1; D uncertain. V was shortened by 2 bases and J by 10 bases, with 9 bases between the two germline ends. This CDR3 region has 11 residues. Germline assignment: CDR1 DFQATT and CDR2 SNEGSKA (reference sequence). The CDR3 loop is CSARSTLEQFF. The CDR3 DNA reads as TGCAGTGCTAGATCTACGCTAGAGCAGTTCTTC.